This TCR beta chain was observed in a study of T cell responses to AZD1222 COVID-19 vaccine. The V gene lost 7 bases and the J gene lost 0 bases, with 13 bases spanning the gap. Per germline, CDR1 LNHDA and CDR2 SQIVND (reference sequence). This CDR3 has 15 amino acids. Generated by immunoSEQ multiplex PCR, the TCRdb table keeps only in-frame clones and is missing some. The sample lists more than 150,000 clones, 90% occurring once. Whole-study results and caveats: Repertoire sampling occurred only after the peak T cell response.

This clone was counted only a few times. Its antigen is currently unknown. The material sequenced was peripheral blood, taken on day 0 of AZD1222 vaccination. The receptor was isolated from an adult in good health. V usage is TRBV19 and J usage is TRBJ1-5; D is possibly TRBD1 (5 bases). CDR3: CASTYPGHSNQPQHF. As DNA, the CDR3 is TGTGCCAGTACCTACCCAGGGCATAGCAATCAGCCCCAGCATTTT.